This T cell receptor (beta chain) stems from a study of T cells in Graves' hyperthyroidism and ophthalmopathy. This clonotype was recorded at least ten times. No antigen is known for it. Study findings and constraints: Blood shared most expanded thyroid clonotypes above 0.001.

Per the germline V gene, CDR1 is MNHNS and CDR2 is SASEGT. V lost 4 bases and J lost 6, with 18 bases in between. CDR3 length: 15 amino acids. RNA transcripts gave rise to amplified TCR beta CDR3 regions. TCR CDR3 regions were first amplified by RT-PCR with HTBI primers. TCRdb fed the multiplex PCR reads into MiXCR, producing one record per CDR3 protein. Found here are about 250,000 distinct CDR3 sequences, almost 25% of them singletons; the top ten hold about 40%. Sequencing was performed on blood. This receptor was taken from a woman in her 40s with Graves' ophthalmopathy. J is TRBJ1-1 and V is TRBV6-1, with D perhaps TRBD1 (6 bases). The CDR3 DNA reads as TGTGCCAGCAGTGGTTGGGGACATGGGAAGGCTGAAGCTTTCTTT. Translating it yields CASSGWGHGKAEAFF.